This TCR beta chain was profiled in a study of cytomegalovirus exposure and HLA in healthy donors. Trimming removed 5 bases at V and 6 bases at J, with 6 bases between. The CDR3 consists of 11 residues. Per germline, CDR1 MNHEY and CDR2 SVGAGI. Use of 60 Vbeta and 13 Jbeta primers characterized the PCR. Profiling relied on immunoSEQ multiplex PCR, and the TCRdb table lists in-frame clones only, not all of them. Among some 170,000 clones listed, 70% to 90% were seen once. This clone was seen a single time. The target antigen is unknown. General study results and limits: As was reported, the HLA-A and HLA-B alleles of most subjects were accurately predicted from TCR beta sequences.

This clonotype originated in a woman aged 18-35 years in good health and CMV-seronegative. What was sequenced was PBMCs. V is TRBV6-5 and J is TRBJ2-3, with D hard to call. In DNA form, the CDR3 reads TGTGCCAGCAGTGGAGCCGATACGCAGTATTTT. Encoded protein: CASSGADTQYF.